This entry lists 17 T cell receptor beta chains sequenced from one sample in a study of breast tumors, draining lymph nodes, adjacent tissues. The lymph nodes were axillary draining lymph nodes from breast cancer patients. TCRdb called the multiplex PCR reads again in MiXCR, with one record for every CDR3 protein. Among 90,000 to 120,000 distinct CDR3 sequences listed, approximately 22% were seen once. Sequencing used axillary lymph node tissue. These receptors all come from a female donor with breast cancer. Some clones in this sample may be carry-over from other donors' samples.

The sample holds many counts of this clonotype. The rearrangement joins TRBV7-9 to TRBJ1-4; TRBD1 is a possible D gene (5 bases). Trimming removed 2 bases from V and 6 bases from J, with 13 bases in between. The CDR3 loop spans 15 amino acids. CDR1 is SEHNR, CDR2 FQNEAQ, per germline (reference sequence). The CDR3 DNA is TGTGCCAGCAGCTTATATAGGGGAGGAGATGAAAAACTGTTTTTT. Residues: CASSLYRGGDEKLFF.

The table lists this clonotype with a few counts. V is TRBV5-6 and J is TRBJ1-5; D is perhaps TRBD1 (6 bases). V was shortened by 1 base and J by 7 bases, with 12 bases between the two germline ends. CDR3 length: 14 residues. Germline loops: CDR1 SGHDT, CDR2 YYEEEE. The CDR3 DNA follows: TGTGCCAGCAGCTTGTACGGGGGCGGGCAGCCCCAGCATTTT. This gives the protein CASSLYGGGQPQHF.

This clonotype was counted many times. The CDR3 sequence: CASSLTSGGLSTDTQYF. The DNA of the CDR3 is TGTGCCAGCAGCTTAACGTCGGGGGGGCTCAGCACAGATACGCAGTATTTT. The chain carries TRBV7-3 and TRBJ2-3, with 8 bases identical to TRBD2. Trimming removed 0 bases from V and 0 bases from J; junction bases left unmatched: 5. The CDR3 length is 17 residues. Germline CDR1 reads SGHTA; CDR2 reads FQGTGA.

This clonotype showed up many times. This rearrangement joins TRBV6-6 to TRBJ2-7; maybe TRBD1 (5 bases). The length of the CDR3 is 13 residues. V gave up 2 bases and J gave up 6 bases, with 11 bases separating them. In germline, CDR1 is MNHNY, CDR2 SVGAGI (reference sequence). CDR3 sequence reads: CASSYGAVSEQYF. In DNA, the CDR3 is TGTGCCAGCAGTTACGGGGCTGTAAGCGAGCAGTACTTC.

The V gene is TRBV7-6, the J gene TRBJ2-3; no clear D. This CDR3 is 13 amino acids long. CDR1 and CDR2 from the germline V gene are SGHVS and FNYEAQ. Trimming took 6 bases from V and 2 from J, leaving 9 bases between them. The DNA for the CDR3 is TGTGCCAGCAGTTTTTCCAACACAGATACGCAGTATTTT. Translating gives CASSFSNTDTQYF.

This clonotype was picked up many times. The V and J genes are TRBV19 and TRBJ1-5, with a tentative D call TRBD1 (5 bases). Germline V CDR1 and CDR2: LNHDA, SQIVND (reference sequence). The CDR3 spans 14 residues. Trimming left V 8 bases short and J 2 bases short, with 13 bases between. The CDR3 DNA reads TGTGCCAGTCGATGGGGCTCGGGCAATCAGCCCCAGCATTTT. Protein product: CASRWGSGNQPQHF.

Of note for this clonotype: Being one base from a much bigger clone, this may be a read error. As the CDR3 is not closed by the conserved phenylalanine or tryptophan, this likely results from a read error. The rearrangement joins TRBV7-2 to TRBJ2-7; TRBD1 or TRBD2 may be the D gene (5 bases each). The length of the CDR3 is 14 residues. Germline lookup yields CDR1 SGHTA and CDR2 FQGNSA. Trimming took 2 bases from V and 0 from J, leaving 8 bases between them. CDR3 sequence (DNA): TGTGCCAGCAGCTTAAGGGACCCCTCCTACGAGCAGTACCTC. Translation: CASSLRDPSYEQYL.

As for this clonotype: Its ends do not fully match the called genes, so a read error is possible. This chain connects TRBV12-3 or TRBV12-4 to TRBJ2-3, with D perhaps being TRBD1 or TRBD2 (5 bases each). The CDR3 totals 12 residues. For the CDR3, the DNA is TGTGCCAGCAGTCCCCGAGGGGATACGCAGTGTTTT. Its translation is CASSPRGDTQCF.

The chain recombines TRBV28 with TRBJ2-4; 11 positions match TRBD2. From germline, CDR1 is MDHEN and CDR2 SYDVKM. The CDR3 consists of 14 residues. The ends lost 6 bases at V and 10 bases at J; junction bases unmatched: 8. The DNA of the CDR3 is TGTGCCAGCAGCCTTAGCGGGAGGGGTCCTATTCAGTACTTC. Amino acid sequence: CASSLSGRGPIQYF.

CDR3 residues: CASSPGWGGSAYGYTF. CDR3 in DNA: TGTGCCAGCAGCCCCGGTTGGGGAGGGTCTGCCTATGGCTACACCTTC. The rearrangement joins TRBV7-9 to TRBJ1-2, with no clear D. Trimming pared 5 bases from V and 4 bases from J, leaving 20 bases between. The CDR3 length is 16 residues. The germline V gene has CDR1 SEHNR and CDR2 FQNEAQ (reference sequence).

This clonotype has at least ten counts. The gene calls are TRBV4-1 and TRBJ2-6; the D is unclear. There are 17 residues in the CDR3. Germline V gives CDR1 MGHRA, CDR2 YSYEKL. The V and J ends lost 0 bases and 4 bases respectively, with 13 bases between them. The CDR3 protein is CASSQELTALGANVLTF. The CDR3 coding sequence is TGCGCCAGCAGCCAAGAATTGACCGCCTTAGGGGCCAACGTCCTGACTTTC.

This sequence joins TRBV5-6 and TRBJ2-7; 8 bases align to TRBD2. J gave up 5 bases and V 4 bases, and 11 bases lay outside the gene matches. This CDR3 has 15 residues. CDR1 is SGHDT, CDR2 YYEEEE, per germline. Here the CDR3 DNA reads TGTGCCAGCAGCCCGACGGGGGGGCCCTACAACGAGCAGTACTTC. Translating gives CASSPTGGPYNEQYF.

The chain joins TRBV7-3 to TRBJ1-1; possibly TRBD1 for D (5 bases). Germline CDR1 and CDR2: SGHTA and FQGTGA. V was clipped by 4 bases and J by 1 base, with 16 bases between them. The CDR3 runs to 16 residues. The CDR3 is CASSSQGAGPNTEAFF. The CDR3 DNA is TGTGCCAGCAGCTCCCAAGGGGCAGGCCCGAACACTGAAGCTTTCTTT.

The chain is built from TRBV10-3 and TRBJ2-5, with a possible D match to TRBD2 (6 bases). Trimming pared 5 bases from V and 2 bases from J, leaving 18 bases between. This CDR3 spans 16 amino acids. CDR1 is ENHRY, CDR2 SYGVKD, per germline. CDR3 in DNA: TGTGCCATCAGTTCCGGCCCGGGGCGGGGTCAAGAGACCCAGTACTTC. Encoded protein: CAISSGPGRGQETQYF.

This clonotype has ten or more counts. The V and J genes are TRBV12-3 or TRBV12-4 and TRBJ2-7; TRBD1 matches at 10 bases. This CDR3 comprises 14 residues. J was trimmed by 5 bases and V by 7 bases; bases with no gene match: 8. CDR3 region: CASTSGTGAHEQYF. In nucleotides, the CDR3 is TGTGCCAGCACCTCCGGGACAGGGGCTCACGAGCAGTACTTC.

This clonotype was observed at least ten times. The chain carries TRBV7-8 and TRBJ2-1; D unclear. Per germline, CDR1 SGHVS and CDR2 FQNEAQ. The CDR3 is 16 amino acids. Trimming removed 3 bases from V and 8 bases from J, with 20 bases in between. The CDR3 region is CASSFLPQEPKDEQFF. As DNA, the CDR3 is TGTGCCAGCAGCTTCCTCCCCCAGGAACCTAAGGATGAGCAGTTCTTC. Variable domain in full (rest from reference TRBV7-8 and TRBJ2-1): GAGVSQSPRYKVAKRGQDVALRCDPISGHVSLFWYQQALGQGPEFLTYFQNEAQLDKSGLPSDRFFAERPEGSVSTLKIQRTQQEDSAVYLCASSFLPQEPKDEQFFGPGTRLTVL.

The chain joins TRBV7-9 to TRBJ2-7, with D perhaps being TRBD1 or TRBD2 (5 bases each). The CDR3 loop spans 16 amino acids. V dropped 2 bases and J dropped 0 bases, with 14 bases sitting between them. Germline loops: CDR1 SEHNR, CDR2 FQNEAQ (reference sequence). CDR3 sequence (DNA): TGTGCCAGCAGCTTATATTGGAAGGGGAGCTCCTACGAGCAGTACTTC. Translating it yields CASSLYWKGSSYEQYF.